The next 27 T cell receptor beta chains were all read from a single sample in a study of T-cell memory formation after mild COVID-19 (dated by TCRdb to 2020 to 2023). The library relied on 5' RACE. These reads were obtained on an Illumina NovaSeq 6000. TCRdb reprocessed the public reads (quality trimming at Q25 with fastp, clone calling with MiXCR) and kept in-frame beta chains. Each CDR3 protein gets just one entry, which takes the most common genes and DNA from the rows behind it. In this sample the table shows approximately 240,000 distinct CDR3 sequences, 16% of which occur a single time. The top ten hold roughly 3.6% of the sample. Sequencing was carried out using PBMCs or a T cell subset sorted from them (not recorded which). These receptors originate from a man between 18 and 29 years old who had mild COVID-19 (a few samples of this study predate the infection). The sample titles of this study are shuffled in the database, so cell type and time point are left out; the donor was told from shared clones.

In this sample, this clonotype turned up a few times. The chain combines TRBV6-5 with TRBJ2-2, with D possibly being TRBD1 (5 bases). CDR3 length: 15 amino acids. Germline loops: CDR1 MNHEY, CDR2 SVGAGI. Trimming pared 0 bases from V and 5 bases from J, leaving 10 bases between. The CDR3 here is CASSYSPGLTGELFF. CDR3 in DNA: TGTGCCAGCAGTTACTCGCCAGGGCTAACCGGGGAGCTGTTTTTT.

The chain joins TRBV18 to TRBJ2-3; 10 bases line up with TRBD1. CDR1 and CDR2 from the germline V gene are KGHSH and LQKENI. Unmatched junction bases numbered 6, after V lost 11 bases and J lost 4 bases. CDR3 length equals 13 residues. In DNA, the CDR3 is TGTGCCGGACGGACAGGGGGGGCAGATACGCAGTATTTT. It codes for CAGRTGGADTQYF.

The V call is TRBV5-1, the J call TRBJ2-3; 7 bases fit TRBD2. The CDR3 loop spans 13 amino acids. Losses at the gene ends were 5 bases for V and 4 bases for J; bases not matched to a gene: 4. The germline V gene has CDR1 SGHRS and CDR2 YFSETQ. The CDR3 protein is CASRGEGADTQYF. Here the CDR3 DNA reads TGCGCCAGCAGAGGGGAGGGAGCAGATACGCAGTATTTT.

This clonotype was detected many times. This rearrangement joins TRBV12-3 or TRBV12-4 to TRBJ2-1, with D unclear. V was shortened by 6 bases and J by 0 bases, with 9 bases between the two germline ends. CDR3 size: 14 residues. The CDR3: CASSRLSSYNEQFF. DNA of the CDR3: TGTGCCAGCAGCCGACTGAGCTCCTACAATGAGCAGTTCTTC.

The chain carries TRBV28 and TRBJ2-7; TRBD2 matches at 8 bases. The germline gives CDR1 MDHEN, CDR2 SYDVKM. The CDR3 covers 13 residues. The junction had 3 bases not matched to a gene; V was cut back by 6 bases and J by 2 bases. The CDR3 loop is CASRSGGAYEQYV. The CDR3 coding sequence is TGTGCCAGCAGGAGCGGGGGAGCCTACGAGCAGTACGTC.

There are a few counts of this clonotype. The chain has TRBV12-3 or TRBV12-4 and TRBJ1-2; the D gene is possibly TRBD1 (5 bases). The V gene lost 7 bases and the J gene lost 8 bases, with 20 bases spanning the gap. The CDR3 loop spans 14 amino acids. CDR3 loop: CASTPQRGGLGYTF. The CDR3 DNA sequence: TGTGCCAGCACCCCGCAGAGGGGAGGTCTAGGCTACACCTTC.

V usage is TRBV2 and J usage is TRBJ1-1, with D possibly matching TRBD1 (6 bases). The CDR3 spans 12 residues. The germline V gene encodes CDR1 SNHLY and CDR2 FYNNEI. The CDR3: CSRGGPDTEAFF. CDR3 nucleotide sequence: TGTTCCCGGGGGGGGCCTGACACTGAAGCTTTCTTT.

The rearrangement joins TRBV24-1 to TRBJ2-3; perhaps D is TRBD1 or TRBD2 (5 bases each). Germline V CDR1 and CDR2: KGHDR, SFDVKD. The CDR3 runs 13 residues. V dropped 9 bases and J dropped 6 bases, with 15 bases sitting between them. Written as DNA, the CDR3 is TGTGCCACCTCCATCGAGGGGAAGGATACGCAGTATTTT. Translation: CATSIEGKDTQYF.

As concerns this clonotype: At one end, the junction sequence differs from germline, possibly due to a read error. CDR3 in amino acids: CASTSSGKETLYF. The DNA for the CDR3 is TGTGCCAGCACCAGCTCAGGGAAAGAGACCCTGTACTTC. The V call is TRBV2, the J call TRBJ2-5, with D possibly TRBD1 on 5 matching bases. Germline CDR1 reads SNHLY; CDR2 reads FYNNEI. The length of the CDR3 is 13 residues.

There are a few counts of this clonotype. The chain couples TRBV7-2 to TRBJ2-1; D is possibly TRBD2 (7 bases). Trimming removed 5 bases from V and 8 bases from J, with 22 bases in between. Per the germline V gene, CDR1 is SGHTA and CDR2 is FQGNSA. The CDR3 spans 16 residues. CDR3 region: CASSIQRGGAKDEQFF. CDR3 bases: TGTGCCAGCAGCATACAGCGAGGGGGGGCCAAGGATGAGCAGTTCTTC.

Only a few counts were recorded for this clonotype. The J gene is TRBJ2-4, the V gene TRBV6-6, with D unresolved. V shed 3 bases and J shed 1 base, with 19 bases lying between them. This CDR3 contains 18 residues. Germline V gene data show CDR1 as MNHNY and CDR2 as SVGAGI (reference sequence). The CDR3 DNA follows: TGTGCCAGCAGTTATCGGCGCAGCCCAGACGGGGCCAAAAACATTCAGTACTTC. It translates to CASSYRRSPDGAKNIQYF.

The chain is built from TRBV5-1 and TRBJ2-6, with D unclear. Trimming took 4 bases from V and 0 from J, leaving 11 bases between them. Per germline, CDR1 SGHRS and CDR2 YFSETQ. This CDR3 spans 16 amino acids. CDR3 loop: CASSQAGVSGANVLTF. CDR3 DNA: TGCGCCAGCAGCCAGGCTGGCGTCTCTGGGGCCAACGTCCTGACTTTC.

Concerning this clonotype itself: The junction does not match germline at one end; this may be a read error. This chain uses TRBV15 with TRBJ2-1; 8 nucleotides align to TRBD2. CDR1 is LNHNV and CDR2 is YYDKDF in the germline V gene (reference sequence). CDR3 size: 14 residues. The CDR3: CATSRRGANNEQLF. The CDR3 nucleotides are TGTGCCACCAGCAGGCGGGGGGCTAACAATGAGCAGTTATTC.

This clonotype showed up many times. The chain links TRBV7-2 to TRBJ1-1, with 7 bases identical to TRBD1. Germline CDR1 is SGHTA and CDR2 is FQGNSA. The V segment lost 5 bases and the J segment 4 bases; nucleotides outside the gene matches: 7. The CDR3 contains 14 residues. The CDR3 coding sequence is TGTGCCAGCAGCCGGGACAGATTTTTCACTGAAGCTTTCTTT. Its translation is CASSRDRFFTEAFF. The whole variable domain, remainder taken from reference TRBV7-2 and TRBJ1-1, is GAGVSQSPSNKVTEKGKDVELRCDPISGHTALYWYRQSLGQGLEFLIYFQGNSAPDKSGLPSDRFSAERTGGSVSTLTIQRTQQEDSAVYLCASSRDRFFTEAFFGQGTRLTVV.

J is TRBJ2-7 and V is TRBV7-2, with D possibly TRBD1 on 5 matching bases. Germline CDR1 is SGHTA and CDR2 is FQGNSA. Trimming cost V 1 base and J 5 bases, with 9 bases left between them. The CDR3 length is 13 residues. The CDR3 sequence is CASSLGRRDEQYF. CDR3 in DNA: TGTGCCAGCAGCTTAGGTCGCAGGGACGAGCAGTACTTC.

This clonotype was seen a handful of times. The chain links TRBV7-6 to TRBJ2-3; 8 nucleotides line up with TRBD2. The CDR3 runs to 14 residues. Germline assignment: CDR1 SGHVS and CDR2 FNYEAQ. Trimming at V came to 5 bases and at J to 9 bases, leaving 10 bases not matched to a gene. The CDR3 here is CASSMGLGAGTQYF. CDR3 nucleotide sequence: TGTGCCAGCAGCATGGGACTAGGGGCAGGGACGCAGTATTTT. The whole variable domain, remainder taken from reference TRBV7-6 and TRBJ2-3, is GAGVSQSPRYKVTKRGQDVALRCDPISGHVSLYWYRQALGQGPEFLTYFNYEAQQDKSGLPNDRFSAERPEGSISTLTIQRTEQRDSAMYRCASSMGLGAGTQYFGPGTRLTVL.

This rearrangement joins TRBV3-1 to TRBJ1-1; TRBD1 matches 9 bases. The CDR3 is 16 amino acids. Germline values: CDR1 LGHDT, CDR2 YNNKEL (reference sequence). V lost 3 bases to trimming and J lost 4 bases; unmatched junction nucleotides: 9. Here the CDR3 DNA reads TGTGCCAGCAGCCATTACCTCGGACAGGGGTTCACTGAAGCTTTCTTT. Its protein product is CASSHYLGQGFTEAFF.

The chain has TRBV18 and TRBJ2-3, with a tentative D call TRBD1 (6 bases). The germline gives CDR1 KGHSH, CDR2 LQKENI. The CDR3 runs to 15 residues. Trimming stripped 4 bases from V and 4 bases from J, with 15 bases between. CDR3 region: CASSQRTALADTQYF. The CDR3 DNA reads TGTGCCAGCTCACAAAGGACAGCCCTCGCAGATACGCAGTATTTT.

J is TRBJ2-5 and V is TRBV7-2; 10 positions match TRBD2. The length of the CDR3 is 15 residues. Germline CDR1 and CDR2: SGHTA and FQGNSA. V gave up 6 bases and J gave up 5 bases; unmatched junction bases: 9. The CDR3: CASSLSGGARETQYF. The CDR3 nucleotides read TGTGCCAGCAGTTTGAGCGGGGGGGCTCGGGAGACCCAGTACTTC. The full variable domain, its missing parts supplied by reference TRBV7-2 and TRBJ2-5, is GAGVSQSPSNKVTEKGKDVELRCDPISGHTALYWYRQSLGQGLEFLIYFQGNSAPDKSGLPSDRFSAERTGGSVSTLTIQRTQQEDSAVYLCASSLSGGARETQYFGPGTRLLVL.

The CDR3 sequence: CASSLGQGTQYF. As DNA, the CDR3 is TGTGCCAGCAGTTTGGGTCAGGGAACCCAGTATTTT. The chain recombines TRBV12-3 or TRBV12-4 with TRBJ2-3; tentatively, D is TRBD1 (5 bases). Trimming left V 3 bases short and J 12 bases short, with 13 bases between. CDR3 length equals 12 residues.

As DNA, the CDR3 is TGTGCCGGGGCCGGGATAGGAAATGAAAAACTGTTTTTT. It encodes CAGAGIGNEKLFF. The V and J genes are TRBV7-9 and TRBJ1-4; possibly TRBD1 for D (5 bases). The CDR3 consists of 13 residues. Germline CDR1 is SEHNR and CDR2 is FQNEAQ (reference sequence). Deletions cut 11 bases from V and 5 bases from J, with 15 bases between.

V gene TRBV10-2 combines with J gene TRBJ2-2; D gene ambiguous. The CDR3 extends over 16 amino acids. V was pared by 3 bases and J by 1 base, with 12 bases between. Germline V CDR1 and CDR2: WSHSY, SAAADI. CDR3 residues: CASSDAGQENTGELFF. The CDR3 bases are TGCGCCAGCAGTGATGCAGGCCAAGAGAACACCGGGGAGCTGTTTTTT.

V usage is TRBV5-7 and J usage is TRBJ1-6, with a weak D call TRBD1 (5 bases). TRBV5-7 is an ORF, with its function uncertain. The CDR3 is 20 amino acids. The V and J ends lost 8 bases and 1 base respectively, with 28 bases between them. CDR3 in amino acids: CARPRASTVLAVSYNSPLHF. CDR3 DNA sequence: TGTGCCAGGCCCCGAGCTTCGACAGTGCTAGCAGTATCCTATAATTCACCCCTCCACTTT.

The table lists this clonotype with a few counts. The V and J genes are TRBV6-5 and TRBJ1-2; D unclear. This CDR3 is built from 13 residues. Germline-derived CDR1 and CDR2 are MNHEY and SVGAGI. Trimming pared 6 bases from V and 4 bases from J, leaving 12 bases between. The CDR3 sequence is CASSPSGGYGYTF. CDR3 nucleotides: TGTGCCAGCAGCCCATCAGGTGGCTATGGCTACACCTTC.

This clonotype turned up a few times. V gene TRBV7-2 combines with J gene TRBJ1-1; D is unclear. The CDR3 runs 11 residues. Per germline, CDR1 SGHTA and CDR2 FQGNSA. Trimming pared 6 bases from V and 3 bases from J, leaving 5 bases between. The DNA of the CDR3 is TGTGCCAGCAGATTCGACACTGAAGCTTTCTTT. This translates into CASRFDTEAFF. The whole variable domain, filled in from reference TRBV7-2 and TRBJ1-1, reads GAGVSQSPSNKVTEKGKDVELRCDPISGHTALYWYRQSLGQGLEFLIYFQGNSAPDKSGLPSDRFSAERTGGSVSTLTIQRTQQEDSAVYLCASRFDTEAFFGQGTRLTVV.

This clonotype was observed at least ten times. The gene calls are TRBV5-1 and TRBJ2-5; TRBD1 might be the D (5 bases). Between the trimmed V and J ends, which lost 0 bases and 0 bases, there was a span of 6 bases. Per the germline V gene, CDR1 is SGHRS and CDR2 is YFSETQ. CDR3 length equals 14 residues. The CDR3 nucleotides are TGCGCCAGCAGCTTGGGGGGCGACCAAGAGACCCAGTACTTC. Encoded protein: CASSLGGDQETQYF.

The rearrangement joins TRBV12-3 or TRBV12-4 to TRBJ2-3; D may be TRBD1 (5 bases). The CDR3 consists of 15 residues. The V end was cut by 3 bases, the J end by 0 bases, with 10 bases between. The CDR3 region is CASSFFAGSTDTQYF. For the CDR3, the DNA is TGTGCCAGCAGTTTCTTTGCAGGGAGCACAGATACGCAGTATTTT.